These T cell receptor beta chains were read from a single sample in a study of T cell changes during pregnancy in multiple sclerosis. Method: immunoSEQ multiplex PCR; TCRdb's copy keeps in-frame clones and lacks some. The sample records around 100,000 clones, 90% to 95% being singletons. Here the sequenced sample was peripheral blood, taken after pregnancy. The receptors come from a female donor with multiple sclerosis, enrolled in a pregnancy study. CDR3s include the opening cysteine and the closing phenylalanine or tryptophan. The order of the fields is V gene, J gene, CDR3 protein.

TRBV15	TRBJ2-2	CATSEGRVNTGELFF
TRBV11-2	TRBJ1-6	CASSSVQGSLKNSPLHF
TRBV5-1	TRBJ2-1	CASSLAGTGVNEQFF
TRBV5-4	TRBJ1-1	CASSFLQGSRTLNTEAFF
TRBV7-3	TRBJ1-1	CASSLTLIGSTEAFF
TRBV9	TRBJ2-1	CASSVGGGSYNEQFF
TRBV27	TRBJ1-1	CASSAGQNTEAFF
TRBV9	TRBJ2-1	CASSVGRDRGGYNEQFF
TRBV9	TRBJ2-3	CASSFPNRGLTDTQYF
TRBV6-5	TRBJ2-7	CASSYSEDGAYEQYF
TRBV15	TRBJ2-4	CATSEGGTGGLGAKNIQYF
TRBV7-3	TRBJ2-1	CASSLTSGLGSYNEQFF
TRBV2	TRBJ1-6	CATTRGYNSPLHF
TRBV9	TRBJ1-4	CASSVEGGKLFF
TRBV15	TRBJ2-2	CATSRDPGTGELFF
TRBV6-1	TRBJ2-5	CASSSGGANVETQYF
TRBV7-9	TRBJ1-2	CASSLLEGYTF
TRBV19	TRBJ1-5	CATKTDSNQPQHF
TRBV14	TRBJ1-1	CASSHNLRDRGRVTEAFF
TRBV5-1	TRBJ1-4	CASSLGGGRELFF
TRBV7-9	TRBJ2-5	CASSSWTDKETQYF
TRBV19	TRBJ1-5	CASSSSGGSNQPQHF
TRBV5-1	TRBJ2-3	CASSPVFGGQTSPDTQYF
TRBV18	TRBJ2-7	CASSPLYQGGDEQYF
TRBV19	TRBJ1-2	CASSIGRGASGYTF